The clone carrying this T cell receptor (beta chain) was seen many times. Its antigen is not identified. Both TRBC1 and TRBC2 were covered by a beta constant-region primer of two equimolar oligonucleotides. Nested alpha and beta constant-region primers with the SP2 primer drove four PCR rounds on ligated cDNA. TCRdb reprocessed the UMI-ligation and nested PCR reads via MiXCR and lists one record per CDR3 protein. The sample comprises 19,000 or so distinct CDR3 sequences, approximately 10% of which are singletons, and roughly 18% rests with the top ten. This sample was taken from a study of naive and memory T cell subsets. Study results and caveats: Over 95% of naive TCR sequences appeared only once after error correction, unlike memory subsets.

Germline CDR1 is SGHAT and CDR2 is FQNNGV. V shed 0 bases, J shed 1 base, and the junction held 4 bases outside the gene matches. The CDR3 sequence is 17 residues long. The specimen sequenced was central memory CD8+ T cells from blood. The sequence derives from a human donor in good health. The chain employs TRBV11-2 and TRBJ2-2, with 8 bases lining up with TRBD2. This CDR3 is CASSLERAGVNTGELFF. The CDR3 DNA sequence: TGTGCCAGCAGCTTAGAGCGAGCGGGAGTGAACACCGGGGAGCTGTTTTTT. Full variable domain (rest looked up from reference TRBV11-2 and TRBJ2-2): EAGVAQSPRYKIIEKRQSVAFWCNPISGHATLYWYQQILGQGPKLLIQFQNNGVVDDSQLPKDRFSAERLKGVDSTLKIQPAKLEDSAVYLCASSLERAGVNTGELFFGEGSRLTVL.